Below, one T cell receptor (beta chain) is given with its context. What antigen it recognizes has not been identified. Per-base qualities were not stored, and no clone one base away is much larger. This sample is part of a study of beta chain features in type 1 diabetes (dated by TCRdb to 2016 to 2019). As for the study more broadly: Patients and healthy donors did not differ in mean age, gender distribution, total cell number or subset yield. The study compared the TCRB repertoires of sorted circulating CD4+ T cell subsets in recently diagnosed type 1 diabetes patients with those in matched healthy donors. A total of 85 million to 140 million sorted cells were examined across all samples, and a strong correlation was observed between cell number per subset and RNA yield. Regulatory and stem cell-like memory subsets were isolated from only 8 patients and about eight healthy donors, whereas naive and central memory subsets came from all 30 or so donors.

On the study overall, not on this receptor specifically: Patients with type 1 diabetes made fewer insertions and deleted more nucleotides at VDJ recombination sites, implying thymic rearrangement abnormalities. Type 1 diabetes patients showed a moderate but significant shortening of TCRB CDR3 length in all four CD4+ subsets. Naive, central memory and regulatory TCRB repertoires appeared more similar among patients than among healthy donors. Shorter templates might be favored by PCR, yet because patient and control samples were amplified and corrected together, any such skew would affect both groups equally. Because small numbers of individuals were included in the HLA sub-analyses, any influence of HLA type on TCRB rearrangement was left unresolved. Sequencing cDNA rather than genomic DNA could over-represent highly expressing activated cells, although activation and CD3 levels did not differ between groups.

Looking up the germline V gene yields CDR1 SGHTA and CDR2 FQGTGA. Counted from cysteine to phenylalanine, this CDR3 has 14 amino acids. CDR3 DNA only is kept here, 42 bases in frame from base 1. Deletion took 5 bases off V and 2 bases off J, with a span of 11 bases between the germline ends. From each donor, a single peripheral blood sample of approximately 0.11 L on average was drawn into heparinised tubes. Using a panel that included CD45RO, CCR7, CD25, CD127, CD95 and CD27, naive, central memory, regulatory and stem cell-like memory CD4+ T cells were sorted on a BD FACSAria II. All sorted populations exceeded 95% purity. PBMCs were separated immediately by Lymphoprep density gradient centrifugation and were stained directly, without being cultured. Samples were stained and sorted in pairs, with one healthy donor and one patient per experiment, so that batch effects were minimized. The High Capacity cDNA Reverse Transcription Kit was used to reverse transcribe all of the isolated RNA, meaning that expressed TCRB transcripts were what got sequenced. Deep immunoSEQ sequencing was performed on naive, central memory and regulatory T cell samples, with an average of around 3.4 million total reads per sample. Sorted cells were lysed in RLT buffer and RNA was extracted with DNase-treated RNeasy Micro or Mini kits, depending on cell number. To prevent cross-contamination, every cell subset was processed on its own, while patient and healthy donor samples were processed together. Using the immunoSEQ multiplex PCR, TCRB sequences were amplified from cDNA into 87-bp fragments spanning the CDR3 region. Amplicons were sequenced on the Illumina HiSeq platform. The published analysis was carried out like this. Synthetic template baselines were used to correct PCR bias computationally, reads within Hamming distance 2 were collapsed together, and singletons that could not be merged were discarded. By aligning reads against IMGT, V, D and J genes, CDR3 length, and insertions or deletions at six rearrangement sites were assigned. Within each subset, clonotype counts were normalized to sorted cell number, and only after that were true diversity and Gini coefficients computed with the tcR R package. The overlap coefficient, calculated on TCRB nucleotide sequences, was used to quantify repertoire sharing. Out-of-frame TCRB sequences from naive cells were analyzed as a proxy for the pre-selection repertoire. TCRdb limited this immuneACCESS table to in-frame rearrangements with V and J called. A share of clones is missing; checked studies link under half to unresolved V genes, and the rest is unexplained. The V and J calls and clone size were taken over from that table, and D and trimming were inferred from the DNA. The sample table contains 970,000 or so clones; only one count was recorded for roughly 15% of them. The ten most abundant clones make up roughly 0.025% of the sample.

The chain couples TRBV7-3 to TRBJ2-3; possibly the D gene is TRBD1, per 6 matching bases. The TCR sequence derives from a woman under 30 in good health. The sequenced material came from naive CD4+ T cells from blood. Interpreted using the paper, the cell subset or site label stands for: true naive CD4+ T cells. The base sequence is TGTGCCAGCAGCCCAGGACAGCCCACAGATACGCAGTATTTT. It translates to CASSPGQPTDTQYF.